The clone carrying this TCR beta chain appeared once. Nashville, Tennessee was home to all donors, each a Caucasian adult. The data were obtained in a study of shared clonotypes between healthy human individuals. Germline V gene sequence: CDR1 LNHNV, CDR2 YYDKDF (reference sequence). CDR3 length: 15 amino acids. V shed 5 bases and J shed 0 bases, with 14 bases lying between them. Libraries were prepared by immunoSEQ multiplex PCR; TCRdb keeps only in-frame clonotypes and omits some of them. The sample records roughly 2 million clones, approximately 96% being singletons. This TCR was sampled from a man in his late teens or twenties in good health. Sequenced: naive CD4+ T cells sorted from blood. The subset here: CD45RA+ positively selected. The rearrangement links TRBV15 to TRBJ2-7; D is perhaps TRBD1 (6 bases). For the CDR3, the DNA is TGTGCCACCAGCCAACAGGGCGACGTCTCCTACGAGCAGTACTTC. Translating gives CATSQQGDVSYEQYF. Full variable domain (rest looked up from reference TRBV15 and TRBJ2-7): DAMVIQNPRYQVTQFGKPVTLSCSQTLNHNVMYWYQQKSSQAPKLLFHYYDKDFNNEADTPDNFQSRRPNTSFCFLDIRSPGLGDTAMYLCATSQQGDVSYEQYFGPGTRLTVT.